Sequencing of this T cell receptor beta chain was carried out in a study of T-cell reconstitution after alpha-beta-depleted transplantation in children. A library of TCRbeta sequences, prepared with unique molecular identifiers, was generated. TCRdb re-analysed the PCR reads in MiXCR, keeping a single row per CDR3 protein. The profile covers approximately 490,000 distinct CDR3 sequences, with around 13% appearing a single time and around 5.8% taken by the ten largest. CDR3 length equals 16 residues. V dropped 0 bases and J dropped 5 bases, with 15 bases sitting between them. From germline, CDR1 is LGHNA and CDR2 YSLEER.

J is TRBJ2-3 and V is TRBV4-3, with D maybe TRBD1 (5 bases). The origin of this receptor is a human donor who donated a stem cell graft to a child with combined immunodeficiency. Sequencing used PBMCs from the stem cell graft donor, obtained from the stem cell graft. CDR3 loop: CASSQDNTRGRDTQYF. The CDR3 DNA follows: TGCGCCAGCAGCCAAGATAACACAAGGGGAAGAGATACGCAGTATTTT.